The TCR beta chain described here comes from a study of blood T cell repertoires in COVID-19. On the study more broadly: Whether acute or convalescent, the COVID-19 samples came from the United States, Italy and Spain. From T cells, B-cell-depleted T cells, or PBMCs came the material, which was cDNA or gDNA.

Sequencing was performed with immunoSEQ multiplex PCR; in TCRdb, only in-frame clones are kept and a portion is missing. Of about 270,000 clones in the sample, approximately 86% are singletons; the top ten hold under 15%. During active infection, Seattle patients enrolled and were then monitored through disease. The V gene lost 4 bases and the J gene lost 8 bases, with 17 bases spanning the gap. Germline values: CDR1 MNHEY, CDR2 SVGAGI. The CDR3 is 14 residues long. Sequenced sample: peripheral blood. The rearrangement joins TRBV6-5 to TRBJ1-2; TRBD1 might be the D (6 bases). The clonotype originates from a woman in her sixties or seventies with COVID-19, enrolled during active disease. CDR3 residues: CASSSPQGMGGYTF. The CDR3 DNA follows: TGTGCCAGCAGTTCCCCGCAGGGGATGGGAGGCTACACCTTC.